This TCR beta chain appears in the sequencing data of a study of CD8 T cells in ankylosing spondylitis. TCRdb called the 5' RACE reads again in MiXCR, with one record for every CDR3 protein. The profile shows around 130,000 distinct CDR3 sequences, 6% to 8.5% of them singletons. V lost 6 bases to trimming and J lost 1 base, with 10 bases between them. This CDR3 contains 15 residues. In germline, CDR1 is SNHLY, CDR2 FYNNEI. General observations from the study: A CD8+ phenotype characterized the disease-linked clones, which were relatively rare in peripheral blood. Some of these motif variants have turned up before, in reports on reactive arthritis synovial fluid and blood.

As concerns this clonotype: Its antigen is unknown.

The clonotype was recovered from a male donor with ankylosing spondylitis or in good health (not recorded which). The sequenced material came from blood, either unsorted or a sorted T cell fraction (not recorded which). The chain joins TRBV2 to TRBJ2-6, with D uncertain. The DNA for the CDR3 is TGTGCCAGCAGGACCCCACGTTCTGGGGCCAACGTCCTGACTTTC. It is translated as CASRTPRSGANVLTF.